What follows are 26 T cell receptor beta chains derived from one specimen sequenced in a study of blood T cell repertoires in COVID-19. Clones were sequenced by immunoSEQ multiplex PCR, and TCRdb holds only the in-frame ones, with some missing. This repertoire shows about 300,000 clones, more than 75% found once; its top ten account for roughly a tenth. The sample was PBMCs or T cells enriched from blood (not recorded which). The receptors originated from a woman aged 18-30 years who had recovered from COVID-19.

The J gene is TRBJ2-7, the V gene TRBV5-6, with 13 bases fitting TRBD2. The CDR3 loop spans 15 amino acids. Germline-derived CDR1 and CDR2 are SGHDT and YYEEEE. V shed 4 bases and J 2 bases; nucleotides not matched to a gene: 3. In DNA form, the CDR3 reads TGTGCCAGCAGCCGGACTAGCGGGAGTACCTACGAGCAGTACTTC. This gives the protein CASSRTSGSTYEQYF. Full variable domain (missing parts from reference TRBV5-6 and TRBJ2-7): DAGVTQSPTHLIKTRGQQVTLRCSPKSGHDTVSWYQQALGQGPQFIFQYYEEEERQRGNFPDRFSGHQFPNYSSELNVNALLLGDSALYLCASSRTSGSTYEQYFGPGTRLTVT.

In its sample, this clone was seen a few times. The chain carries TRBV6-1 and TRBJ1-5, with TRBD1 identical over 7 bases. Trimming cost V 4 bases and J 0 bases; bases outside gene matches: 9. This CDR3 has 17 amino acids. Germline V CDR1 and CDR2: MNHNS, SASEGT. The CDR3 protein is CASSAGQTPYSNQPQHF. DNA for the CDR3: TGTGCCAGCAGTGCGGGACAGACCCCTTATAGCAATCAGCCCCAGCATTTT.

This chain joins TRBV27 and TRBJ2-7; D uncertain. V dropped 7 bases and J dropped 4 bases, with 14 bases sitting between them. This CDR3 has 13 residues. The germline CDR1 and CDR2 sequences are MNHEY and SMNVEV (reference sequence). The CDR3 spells CASTPGGSYEQYF. CDR3 nucleotides: TGTGCCAGCACCCCCGGCGGCTCTTACGAGCAGTACTTC.

The V call is TRBV11-1, the J call TRBJ2-1, with D perhaps TRBD2 (6 bases). The CDR3 is 15 amino acids. The germline V gene has CDR1 SGHAT and CDR2 FQDESV (reference sequence). Trimming left V 5 bases short and J 0 bases short, with 11 bases between. The DNA for the CDR3 is TGTGCCAGCAGCGGGGGGAGTCTCTCCTACAATGAGCAGTTCTTC. Protein product: CASSGGSLSYNEQFF. Supplemented by reference TRBV11-1 and TRBJ2-1, the full variable domain reads EAEVAQSPRYKITEKSQAVAFWCDPISGHATLYWYRQILGQGPELLVQFQDESVVDDSQLPKDRFSAERLKGVDSTLKIQPAELGDSAMYLCASSGGSLSYNEQFFGPGTRLTVL.

This chain joins TRBV13 and TRBJ2-5; no clear D. Trimming left V 6 bases short and J 0 bases short, with 14 bases between. Germline CDR1 reads PRHDT; CDR2 reads FYEKMQ (reference sequence). The CDR3 spans 15 residues. CDR3 region: CASSITWAHQETQYF. Written as DNA, the CDR3 is TGTGCCAGCAGTATCACCTGGGCCCACCAAGAGACCCAGTACTTC.

V and J are TRBV3-1 (or the pseudogene TRBV3-2) and TRBJ2-3, with a tentative D call TRBD2 (7 bases). CDR1 and CDR2 from the germline V gene are LGHDT and YNNKEL (reference sequence). V lost 3 bases and J lost 6, with 13 bases in between. The CDR3 covers 14 residues. Here the CDR3 reads CASSHTSGGDTQYF. The CDR3 coding sequence is TGTGCCAGCAGCCATACTTCGGGGGGCGATACGCAGTATTTT.

Written as DNA, the CDR3 is TGTGCCAGCACCAGACAAGGCCGGACTAATGAAAAACTGTTTTTT. It is translated as CASTRQGRTNEKLFF. The chain uses TRBV7-2 and TRBJ1-4; no firm D call. Looked up from germline, CDR1 is SGHTA and CDR2 is FQGNSA. Between the trimmed V and J ends, which lost 7 bases and 2 bases, there was a span of 14 bases. This CDR3 is built from 15 residues.

Comments on this clone: Other DNA sequences of this sample code for an identical CDR3. This sequence joins TRBV19 and TRBJ1-1; no clear D. Germline CDR1 is LNHDA and CDR2 is SQIVND (reference sequence). The CDR3 runs 14 residues. V was shortened by 1 base and J by 1 base, with 7 bases between the two germline ends. CDR3 DNA: TGTGCCAGTAGTATAGGAGGTCCGAACACTGAAGCTTTCTTT. It encodes CASSIGGPNTEAFF.

The chain combines TRBV21-1 with TRBJ2-3; the table gives TRBD2 as D, unverified against the DNA. TRBV21-1 has pseudogene status. The CDR3 sequence is 18 residues long. CDR3 sequence reads: CASSKRAPTSGSADTQYF. CDR3 sequence (DNA): TGTGCCAGCAGCAAAAGGGCACCGACTAGCGGGAGTGCAGATACGCAGTATTTT.

The rearrangement links TRBV7-9 to TRBJ1-2; D perhaps matches TRBD1 (5 bases). V shed 1 base and J shed 0 bases, with 12 bases lying between them. From germline, CDR1 is SEHNR and CDR2 FQNEAQ (reference sequence). The CDR3 has 16 amino acids. CDR3 loop: CASSLGQGLANYGYTF. CDR3 coding DNA: TGTGCCAGCAGCTTAGGGCAGGGCCTAGCTAACTATGGCTACACCTTC.

V usage is TRBV19 and J usage is TRBJ1-1; D is uncertain. The CDR3 is 12 amino acids. CDR1 LNHDA and CDR2 SQIVND come from the germline V gene (reference sequence). V was trimmed by 6 bases and J by 1 base, leaving 6 bases between them. CDR3 sequence reads: CASSGWNTEAFF. For the CDR3, the DNA is TGTGCCAGTAGCGGGTGGAACACTGAAGCTTTCTTT. Full variable domain (rest looked up from reference TRBV19 and TRBJ1-1): DGGITQSPKYLFRKEGQNVTLSCEQNLNHDAMYWYRQDPGQGLRLIYYSQIVNDFQKGDIAEGYSVSREKKESFPLTVTSAQKNPTAFYLCASSGWNTEAFFGQGTRLTVV.

The chain combines TRBV6-5 with TRBJ2-2, with a tentative D call TRBD1 (6 bases). The CDR3 consists of 14 residues. Trimming stripped 5 bases from V and 4 bases from J, with 11 bases between. Germline-derived CDR1 and CDR2 are MNHEY and SVGAGI. The CDR3 DNA reads TGTGCCAGCAGTCGGACAGCCACCACCGGGGAGCTGTTTTTT. This translates into CASSRTATTGELFF.

This clone is a singleton in its sample. The gene calls are TRBV5-1 and TRBJ2-7; maybe TRBD1 (6 bases). Germline values: CDR1 SGHRS, CDR2 YFSETQ. This CDR3 has 12 amino acids. V lost 4 bases and J 6 bases, leaving 11 bases between the germline ends. CDR3 DNA sequence: TGCGCCAGCAGCCCGGACAGTTCCGAGCAGTACTTC. It specifies CASSPDSSEQYF.

This clone showed up just once. The chain uses TRBV24-1 and TRBJ2-3; D is possibly TRBD1 (5 bases). V shed 7 bases and J shed 3 bases, with 7 bases lying between them. The CDR3 spans 12 residues. The V gene's germline CDR1 is KGHDR and CDR2 SFDVKD. Here the CDR3 reads CATSDSTDTQYF. CDR3 bases: TGTGCCACCAGCGACAGTACAGATACGCAGTATTTT.

The chain has TRBV10-3 and TRBJ2-2; D gene ambiguous. The CDR3 is made up of 14 amino acids. From germline, CDR1 is ENHRY and CDR2 SYGVKD. The V end was cut by 8 bases, the J end by 2 bases, with 12 bases between. The CDR3 DNA reads as TGTGCCATCCGACAAGATTTTAACACCGGGGAGCTGTTTTTT. It specifies CAIRQDFNTGELFF.

This clone was picked up one time. This CDR3 reads CASSVVGTGGTDTQYF. CDR3 DNA sequence: TGTGCCAGCAGCGTGGTCGGGACAGGGGGAACAGATACGCAGTATTTT. The rearrangement joins TRBV3-1 (or the pseudogene TRBV3-2) to TRBJ2-3, with 11 bases identical to TRBD1. V shed 5 bases, J shed 3 bases, and the junction held 7 bases outside the gene matches. This CDR3 is built from 16 residues. The germline CDR1 and CDR2 sequences are LGHDT and YNNKEL (reference sequence).

The rearrangement uses TRBV19 and TRBJ1-5, with a possible D match to TRBD1 (5 bases). Trimming removed 3 bases at V and 1 base at J, with 19 bases between. Germline V CDR1 and CDR2: LNHDA, SQIVND (reference sequence). CDR3 length: 18 amino acids. In nucleotides, the CDR3 is TGTGCCAGTAGTATGGAGGCGGCCCGGGGGAGCAGCAATCAGCCCCAGCATTTT. Its translation is CASSMEAARGSSNQPQHF.

The rearrangement uses TRBV7-9 and TRBJ1-5, with a weak D call TRBD1 (5 bases). This CDR3 has 15 amino acids. Germline V gene sequence: CDR1 SEHNR, CDR2 FQNEAQ (reference sequence). The V end lost 5 bases, the J end lost 2 bases, and 13 bases lay between the germline ends. The CDR3 coding sequence is TGTGCCAGCAGCCCAGCAGGGATTGGCAATCAGCCCCAGCATTTT. Residues: CASSPAGIGNQPQHF.

The chain has TRBV18 and TRBJ1-3; D remains ambiguous. This CDR3 is built from 16 residues. V was trimmed by 2 bases and J by 1 base, leaving 12 bases between them. Per germline, CDR1 KGHSH and CDR2 LQKENI. The CDR3 sequence is CASSPGGGSSGNTIYF. The CDR3 DNA sequence: TGTGCCAGCTCACCAGGAGGCGGTTCATCTGGAAACACCATATATTTT.

J is TRBJ2-2 and V is TRBV25-1, with a tentative D call TRBD1 (6 bases). The CDR3 runs 14 residues. Germline values: CDR1 MGHDK, CDR2 SYGVNS. V lost 9 bases, J lost 0 bases, and 11 bases lay in between. The CDR3 loop reads CASSWTANTGELFF. The CDR3 nucleotides read TGTGCCAGTTCATGGACAGCGAACACCGGGGAGCTGTTTTTT.

The chain employs TRBV10-2 and TRBJ1-5, with TRBD1 as a possible D gene (5 bases). There are 15 residues in the CDR3. Trimming shortened V by 4 bases and J by 8 bases, and 18 bases separated the two germline ends. In germline, CDR1 is WSHSY, CDR2 SAAADI. CDR3 DNA: TGCGCCAGCAGTGTCTCCCGGAGGGGAAGGGAGCCCCAGCATTTT. Amino acids: CASSVSRRGREPQHF.

The rearrangement joins TRBV19 to TRBJ2-7; TRBD2 is a possible D gene (5 bases). The germline gives CDR1 LNHDA, CDR2 SQIVND (reference sequence). The V end lost 0 bases, the J end lost 9 bases, and 15 bases lay between the germline ends. There are 14 residues in the CDR3. CDR3 nucleotide sequence: TGTGCCAGTAGTATAGACGCCGGACTTGGCGGGCAGTACTTC. Translation gives CASSIDAGLGGQYF.

This clone occurred once. V is TRBV6-5 and J is TRBJ2-1; 12 nucleotides align to TRBD2. Germline loops: CDR1 MNHEY, CDR2 SVGAGI. The V segment lost 11 bases and the J segment 5 bases; nucleotides outside the gene matches: 4. The CDR3 totals 13 residues. This CDR3 reads CASLAGGNNEQFF. Written as DNA, the CDR3 is TGTGCCTCCCTAGCGGGGGGGAACAATGAGCAGTTCTTC.

The chain recombines TRBV7-9 with TRBJ1-1; possible D gene TRBD1, 5 bases. Germline lookup yields CDR1 SEHNR and CDR2 FQNEAQ (reference sequence). The CDR3 has 16 amino acids. The V end was cut by 5 bases, the J end by 3 bases, with 19 bases between. The CDR3 region has the DNA TGTGCCAGCAGCCTTCCCCCCCAGGGAAGGCACACTGAAGCTTTCTTT. Residues: CASSLPPQGRHTEAFF.

The chain is built from TRBV5-1 and TRBJ1-1; 7 bases align to TRBD1. The V segment lost 7 bases and the J segment 3 bases; nucleotides outside the gene matches: 12. CDR3 length: 15 amino acids. Germline V CDR1 and CDR2: SGHRS, YFSETQ. The CDR3 loop reads CASGGTQGHYTEAFF. The CDR3 nucleotides are TGCGCCAGCGGGGGTACACAGGGGCATTACACTGAAGCTTTCTTT. The full variable domain, in which reference TRBV5-1 and TRBJ1-1 provide the parts outside the CDR3, is KAGVTQTPRYLIKTRGQQVTLSCSPISGHRSVSWYQQTPGQGLQFLFEYFSETQRNKGNFPGRFSGRQFSNSRSEMNVSTLELGDSALYLCASGGTQGHYTEAFFGQGTRLTVV.

The V and J genes are TRBV6-5 and TRBJ1-1; possible D gene TRBD1, 5 bases. The CDR3 sequence is 15 residues long. V lost 6 bases and J lost 1, with 15 bases in between. The germline CDR1 and CDR2 sequences are MNHEY and SVGAGI. The CDR3 sequence: CASRVKDIRNTEAFF. CDR3 nucleotide sequence: TGTGCCAGCAGGGTTAAGGACATCCGGAACACTGAAGCTTTCTTT.